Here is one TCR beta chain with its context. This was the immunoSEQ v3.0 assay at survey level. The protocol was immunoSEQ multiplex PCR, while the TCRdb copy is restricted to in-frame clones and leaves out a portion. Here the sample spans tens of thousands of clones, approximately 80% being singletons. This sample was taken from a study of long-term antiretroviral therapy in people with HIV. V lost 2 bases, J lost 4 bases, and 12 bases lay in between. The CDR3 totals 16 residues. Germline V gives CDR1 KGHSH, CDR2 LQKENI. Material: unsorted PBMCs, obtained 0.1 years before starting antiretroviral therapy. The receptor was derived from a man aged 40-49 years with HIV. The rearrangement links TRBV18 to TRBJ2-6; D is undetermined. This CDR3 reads CASSPGGLGGANVLTF. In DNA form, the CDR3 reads TGTGCCAGCTCACCAGGCGGCCTCGGCGGGGCCAACGTCCTGACTTTC.